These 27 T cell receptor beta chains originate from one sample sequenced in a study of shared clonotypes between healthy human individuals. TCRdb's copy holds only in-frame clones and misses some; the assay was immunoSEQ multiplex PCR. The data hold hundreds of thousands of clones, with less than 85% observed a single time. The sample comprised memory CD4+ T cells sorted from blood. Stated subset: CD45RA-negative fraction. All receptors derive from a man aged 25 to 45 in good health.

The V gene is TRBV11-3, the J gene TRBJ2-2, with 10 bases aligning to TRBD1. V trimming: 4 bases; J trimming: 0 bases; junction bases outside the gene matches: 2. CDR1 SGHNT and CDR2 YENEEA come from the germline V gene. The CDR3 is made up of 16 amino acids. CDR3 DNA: TGTGCCAGCAGCTCAGGACAGGGGGCGAACACCGGGGAGCTGTTTTTT. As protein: CASSSGQGANTGELFF.

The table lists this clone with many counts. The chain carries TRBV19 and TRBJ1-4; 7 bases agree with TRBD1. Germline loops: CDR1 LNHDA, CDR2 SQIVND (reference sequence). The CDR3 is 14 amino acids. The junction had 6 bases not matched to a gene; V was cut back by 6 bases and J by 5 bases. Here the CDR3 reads CASRGQLSNEKLFF. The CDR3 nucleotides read TGTGCCAGTAGGGGACAGCTTTCAAATGAAAAACTGTTTTTT. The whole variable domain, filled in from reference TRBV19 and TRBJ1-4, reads DGGITQSPKYLFRKEGQNVTLSCEQNLNHDAMYWYRQDPGQGLRLIYYSQIVNDFQKGDIAEGYSVSREKKESFPLTVTSAQKNPTAFYLCASRGQLSNEKLFFGSGTQLSVL.

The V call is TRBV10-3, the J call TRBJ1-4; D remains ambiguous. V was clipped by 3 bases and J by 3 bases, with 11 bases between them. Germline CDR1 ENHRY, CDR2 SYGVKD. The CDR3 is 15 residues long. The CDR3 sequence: CAISDRGGANEKLFF. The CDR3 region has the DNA TGTGCCATCAGTGATCGAGGTGGCGCTAATGAAAAACTGTTTTTT.

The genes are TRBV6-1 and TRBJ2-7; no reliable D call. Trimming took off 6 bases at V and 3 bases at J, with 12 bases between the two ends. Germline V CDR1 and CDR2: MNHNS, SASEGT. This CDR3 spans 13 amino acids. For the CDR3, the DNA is TGTGCCAGCAGCGCCCAGGCATTCTACGAGCAGTACTTC. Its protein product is CASSAQAFYEQYF.

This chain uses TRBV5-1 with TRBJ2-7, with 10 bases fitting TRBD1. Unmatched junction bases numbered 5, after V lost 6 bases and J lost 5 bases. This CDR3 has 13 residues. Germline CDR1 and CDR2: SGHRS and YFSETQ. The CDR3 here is CASTDGTGDEQYF. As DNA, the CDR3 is TGCGCCAGCACAGACGGGACAGGGGACGAGCAGTACTTC.

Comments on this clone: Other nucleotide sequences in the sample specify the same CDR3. CDR3 amino acids: CASSLGNTIYF. CDR3 bases: TGTGCCAGCTCCCTTGGAAACACCATATATTTT. The chain uses TRBV6-1 and TRBJ1-3, with D hard to call. The CDR3 consists of 11 residues. Looked up from germline, CDR1 is MNHNS and CDR2 is SASEGT. Trimming shortened V by 8 bases and J by 3 bases, and 5 bases separated the two germline ends.

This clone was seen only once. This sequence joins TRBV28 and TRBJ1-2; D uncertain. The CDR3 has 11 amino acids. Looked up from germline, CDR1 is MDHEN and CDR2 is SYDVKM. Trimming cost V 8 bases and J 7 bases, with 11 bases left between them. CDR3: CASRQFAGYTF. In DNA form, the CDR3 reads TGTGCCAGCCGGCAATTTGCTGGCTACACCTTC.

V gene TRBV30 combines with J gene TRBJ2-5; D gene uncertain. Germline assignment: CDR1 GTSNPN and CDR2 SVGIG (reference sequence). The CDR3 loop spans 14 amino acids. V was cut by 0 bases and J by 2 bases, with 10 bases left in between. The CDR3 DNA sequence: TGTGCCTGGAGTGTAAAACGTTCTCAAGAGACCCAGTACTTC. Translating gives CAWSVKRSQETQYF.

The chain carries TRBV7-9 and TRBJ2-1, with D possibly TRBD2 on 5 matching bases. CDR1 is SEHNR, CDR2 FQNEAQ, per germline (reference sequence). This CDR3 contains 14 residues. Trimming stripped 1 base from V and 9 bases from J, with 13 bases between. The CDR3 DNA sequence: TGTGCCAGCAGCTTAGTCTCCAGTGGAGGTGAGCAGTTCTTC. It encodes CASSLVSSGGEQFF.

The CDR3 DNA reads as TGTGCCAGCAGCTTAATCCGGGGGGCCCTTAATGAAAAACTGTTTTTT. Translation gives CASSLIRGALNEKLFF. The V call is TRBV7-8, the J call TRBJ1-4; maybe TRBD1 (6 bases). This CDR3 region has 16 residues. The germline V gene encodes CDR1 SGHVS and CDR2 FQNEAQ. V was pared by 2 bases and J by 4 bases, with 14 bases between.

CDR3 nucleotides: TGTGCCAGCAGCCAAGTCCTCGGGACTAGCACAGATACGCAGTATTTT. Residues: CASSQVLGTSTDTQYF. This rearrangement joins TRBV14 to TRBJ2-3; D may be TRBD2 (6 bases). Trimming stripped 1 base from V and 0 bases from J, with 11 bases between. Germline V CDR1 and CDR2: SGHDN, FVKESK. This CDR3 has 16 amino acids.

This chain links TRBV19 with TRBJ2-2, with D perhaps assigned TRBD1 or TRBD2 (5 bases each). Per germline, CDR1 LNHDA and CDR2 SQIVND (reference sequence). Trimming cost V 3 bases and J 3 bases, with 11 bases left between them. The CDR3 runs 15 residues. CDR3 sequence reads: CASSIGGVYTGELFF. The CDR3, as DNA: TGTGCCAGTAGTATTGGGGGAGTTTACACCGGGGAGCTGTTTTTT. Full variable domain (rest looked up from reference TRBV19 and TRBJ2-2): DGGITQSPKYLFRKEGQNVTLSCEQNLNHDAMYWYRQDPGQGLRLIYYSQIVNDFQKGDIAEGYSVSREKKESFPLTVTSAQKNPTAFYLCASSIGGVYTGELFFGEGSRLTVL.

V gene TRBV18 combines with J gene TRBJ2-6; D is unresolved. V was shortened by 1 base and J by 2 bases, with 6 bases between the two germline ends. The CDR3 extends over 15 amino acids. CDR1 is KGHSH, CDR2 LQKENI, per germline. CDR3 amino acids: CASSPLPTGANVLTF. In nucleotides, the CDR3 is TGTGCCAGCTCACCACTCCCGACTGGGGCCAACGTCCTGACTTTC.

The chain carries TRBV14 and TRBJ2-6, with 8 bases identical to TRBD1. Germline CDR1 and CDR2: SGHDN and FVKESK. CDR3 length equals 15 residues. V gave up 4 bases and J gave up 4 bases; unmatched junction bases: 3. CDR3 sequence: CASSRTGLGANVLTF. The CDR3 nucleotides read TGTGCCAGCAGCCGGACAGGGCTGGGGGCCAACGTCCTGACTTTC. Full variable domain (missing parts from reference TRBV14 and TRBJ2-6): EAGVTQFPSHSVIEKGQTVTLRCDPISGHDNLYWYRRVMGKEIKFLLHFVKESKQDESGMPNNRFLAERTGGTYSTLKVQPAELEDSGVYFCASSRTGLGANVLTFGAGSRLTVL.

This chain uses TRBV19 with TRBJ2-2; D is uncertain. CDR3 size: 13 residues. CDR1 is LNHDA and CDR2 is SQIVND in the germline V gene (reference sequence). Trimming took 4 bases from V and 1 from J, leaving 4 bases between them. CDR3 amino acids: CASSTMNTGELFF. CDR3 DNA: TGTGCCAGTAGTACAATGAACACCGGGGAGCTGTTTTTT.

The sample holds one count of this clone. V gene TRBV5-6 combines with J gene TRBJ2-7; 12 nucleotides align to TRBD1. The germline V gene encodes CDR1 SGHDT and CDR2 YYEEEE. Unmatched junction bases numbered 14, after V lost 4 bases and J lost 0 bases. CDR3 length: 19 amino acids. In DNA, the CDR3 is TGTGCCAGCAGCCAATGGGACAGGGGGCCTCCCAGGAGCTCCTACGAGCAGTACTTC. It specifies CASSQWDRGPPRSSYEQYF.

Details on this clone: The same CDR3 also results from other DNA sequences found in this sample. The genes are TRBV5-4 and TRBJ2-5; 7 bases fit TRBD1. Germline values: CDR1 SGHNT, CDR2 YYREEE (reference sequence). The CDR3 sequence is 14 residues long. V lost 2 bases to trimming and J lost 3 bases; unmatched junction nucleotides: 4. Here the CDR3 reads CASSLQGTEETQYF. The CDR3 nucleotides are TGTGCCAGCAGCTTACAGGGGACCGAAGAGACCCAGTACTTC.

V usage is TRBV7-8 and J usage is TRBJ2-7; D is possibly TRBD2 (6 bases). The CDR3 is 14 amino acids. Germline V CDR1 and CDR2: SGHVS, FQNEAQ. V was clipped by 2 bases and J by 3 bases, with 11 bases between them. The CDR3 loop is CASSLRAGLYEQYF. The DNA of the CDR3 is TGTGCCAGCAGCTTAAGGGCGGGGCTCTACGAGCAGTACTTC.

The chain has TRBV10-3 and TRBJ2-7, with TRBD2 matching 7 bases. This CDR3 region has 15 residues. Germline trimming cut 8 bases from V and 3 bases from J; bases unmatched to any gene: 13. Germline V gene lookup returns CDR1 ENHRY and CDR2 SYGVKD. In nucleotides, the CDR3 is TGTGCCATCGCTGGGGCTAGCGGTGTTAACTACGAGCAGTACTTC. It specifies CAIAGASGVNYEQYF.

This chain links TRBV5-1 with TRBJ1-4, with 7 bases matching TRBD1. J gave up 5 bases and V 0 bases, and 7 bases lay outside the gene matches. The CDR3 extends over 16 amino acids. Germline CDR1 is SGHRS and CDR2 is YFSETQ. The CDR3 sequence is CASSLAVGQMNEKLFF. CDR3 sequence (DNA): TGCGCCAGCAGCTTGGCCGTGGGACAGATGAATGAAAAACTGTTTTTT.

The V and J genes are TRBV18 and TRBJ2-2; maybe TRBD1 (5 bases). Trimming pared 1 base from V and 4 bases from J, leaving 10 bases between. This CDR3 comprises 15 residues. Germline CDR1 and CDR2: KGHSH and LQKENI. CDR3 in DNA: TGTGCCAGCTCACCACAACCCAGGGCCACCGGGGAGCTGTTTTTT. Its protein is CASSPQPRATGELFF.

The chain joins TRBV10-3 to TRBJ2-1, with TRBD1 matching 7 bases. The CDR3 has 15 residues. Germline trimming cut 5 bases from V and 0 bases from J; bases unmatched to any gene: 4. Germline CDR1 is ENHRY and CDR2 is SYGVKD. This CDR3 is CAISRQGSSYNEQFF. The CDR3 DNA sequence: TGTGCCATCAGTAGACAGGGAAGCTCCTACAATGAGCAGTTCTTC.

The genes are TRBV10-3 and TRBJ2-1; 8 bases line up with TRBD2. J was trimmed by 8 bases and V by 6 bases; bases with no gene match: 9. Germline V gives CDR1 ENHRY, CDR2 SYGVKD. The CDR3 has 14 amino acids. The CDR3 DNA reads TGTGCCATCAGGAGGAGCGGGAGTATAGATGAGCAGTTCTTC. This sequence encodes CAIRRSGSIDEQFF.

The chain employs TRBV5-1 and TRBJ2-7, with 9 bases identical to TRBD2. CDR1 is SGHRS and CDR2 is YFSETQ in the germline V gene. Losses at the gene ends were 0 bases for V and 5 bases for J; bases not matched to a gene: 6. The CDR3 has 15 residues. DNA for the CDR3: TGCGCCAGCAGCTTGGGTAGCGGGAGTGCCGACGAGCAGTACTTC. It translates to CASSLGSGSADEQYF.

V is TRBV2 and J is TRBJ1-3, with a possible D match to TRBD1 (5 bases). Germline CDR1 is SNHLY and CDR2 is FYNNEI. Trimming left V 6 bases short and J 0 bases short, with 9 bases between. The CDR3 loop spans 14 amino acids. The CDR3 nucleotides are TGTGCCAGCAGCAGGGAAGGCTCTGGAAACACCATATATTTT. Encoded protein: CASSREGSGNTIYF.

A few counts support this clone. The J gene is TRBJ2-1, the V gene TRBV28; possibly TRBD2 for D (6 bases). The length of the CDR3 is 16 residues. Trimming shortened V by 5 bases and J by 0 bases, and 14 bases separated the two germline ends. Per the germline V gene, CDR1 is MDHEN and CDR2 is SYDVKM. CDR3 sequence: CASSPDSGSSYNEQFF. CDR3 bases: TGTGCCAGCAGTCCCGATAGCGGAAGCTCCTACAATGAGCAGTTCTTC.

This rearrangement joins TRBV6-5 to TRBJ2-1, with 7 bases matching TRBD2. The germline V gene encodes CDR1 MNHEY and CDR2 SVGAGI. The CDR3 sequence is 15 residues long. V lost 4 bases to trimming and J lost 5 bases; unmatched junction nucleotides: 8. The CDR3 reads CASSSRLAVNNEQFF. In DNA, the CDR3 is TGTGCCAGCAGTTCGCGGCTAGCGGTAAACAATGAGCAGTTCTTC.